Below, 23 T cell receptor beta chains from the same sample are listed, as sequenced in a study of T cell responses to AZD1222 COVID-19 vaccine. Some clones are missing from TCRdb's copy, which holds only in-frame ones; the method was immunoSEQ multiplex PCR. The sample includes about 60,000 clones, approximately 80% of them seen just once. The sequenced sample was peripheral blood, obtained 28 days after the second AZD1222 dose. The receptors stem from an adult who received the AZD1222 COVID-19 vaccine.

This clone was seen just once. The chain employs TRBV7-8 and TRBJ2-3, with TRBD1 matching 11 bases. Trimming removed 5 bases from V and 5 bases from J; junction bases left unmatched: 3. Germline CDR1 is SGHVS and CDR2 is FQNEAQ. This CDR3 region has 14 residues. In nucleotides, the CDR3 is TGTGCCAGCAGCCAGGACAGGGGGCAAGATACGCAGTATTTT. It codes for CASSQDRGQDTQYF.

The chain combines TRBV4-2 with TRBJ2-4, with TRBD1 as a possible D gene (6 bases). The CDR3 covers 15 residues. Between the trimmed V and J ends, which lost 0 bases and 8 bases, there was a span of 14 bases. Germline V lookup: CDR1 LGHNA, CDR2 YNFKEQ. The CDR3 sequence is CASSQDWGRGDIQYF. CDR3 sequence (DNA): TGTGCCAGCAGCCAAGATTGGGGGCGTGGGGACATTCAGTACTTC.

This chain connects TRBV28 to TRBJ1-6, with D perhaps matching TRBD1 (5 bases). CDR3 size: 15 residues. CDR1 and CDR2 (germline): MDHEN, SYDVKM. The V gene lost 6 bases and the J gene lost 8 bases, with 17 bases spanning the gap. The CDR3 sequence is CASREWGLGDSPLHF. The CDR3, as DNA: TGTGCCAGCAGAGAGTGGGGGTTAGGAGATTCACCCCTCCACTTT.

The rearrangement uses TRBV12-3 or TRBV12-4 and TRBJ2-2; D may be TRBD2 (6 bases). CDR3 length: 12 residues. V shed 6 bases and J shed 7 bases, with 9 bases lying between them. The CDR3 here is CASSWEDGELFF. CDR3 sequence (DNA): TGTGCCAGCAGCTGGGAGGACGGGGAGCTGTTTTTT.

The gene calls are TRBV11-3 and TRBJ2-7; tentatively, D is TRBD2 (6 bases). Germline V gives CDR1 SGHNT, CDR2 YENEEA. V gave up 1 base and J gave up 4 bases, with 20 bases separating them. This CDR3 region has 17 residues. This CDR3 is CASSLGVERAGGYEQYF. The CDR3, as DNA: TGTGCCAGCAGCTTAGGAGTTGAGCGGGCGGGCGGATACGAGCAGTACTTC. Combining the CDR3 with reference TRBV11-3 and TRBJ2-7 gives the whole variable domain EAGVVQSPRYKIIEKKQPVAFWCNPISGHNTLYWYLQNLGQGPELLIRYENEEAVDDSQLPKDRFSAERLKGVDSTLKIQPAELGDSAVYLCASSLGVERAGGYEQYFGPGTRLTVT.

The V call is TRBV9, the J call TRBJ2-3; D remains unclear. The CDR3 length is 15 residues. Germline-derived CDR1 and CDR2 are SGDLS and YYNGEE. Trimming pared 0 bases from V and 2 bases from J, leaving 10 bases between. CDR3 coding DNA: TGTGCCAGCAGCGTAGGCCTAGAACTCACAGATACGCAGTATTTT. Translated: CASSVGLELTDTQYF.

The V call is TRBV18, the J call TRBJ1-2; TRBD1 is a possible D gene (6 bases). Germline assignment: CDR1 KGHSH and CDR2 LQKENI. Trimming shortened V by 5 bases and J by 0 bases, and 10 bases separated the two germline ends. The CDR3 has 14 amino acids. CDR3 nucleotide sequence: TGTGCCAGCTCAGAGGACAGTGCTAACTATGGCTACACCTTC. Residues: CASSEDSANYGYTF.

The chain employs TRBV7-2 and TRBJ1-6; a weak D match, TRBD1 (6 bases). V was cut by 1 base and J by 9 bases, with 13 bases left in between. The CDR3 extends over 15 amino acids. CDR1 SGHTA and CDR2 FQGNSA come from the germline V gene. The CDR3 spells CASSLDPGQTSPLHF. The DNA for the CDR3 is TGTGCCAGCAGCTTAGATCCGGGACAAACTTCACCCCTCCACTTT.

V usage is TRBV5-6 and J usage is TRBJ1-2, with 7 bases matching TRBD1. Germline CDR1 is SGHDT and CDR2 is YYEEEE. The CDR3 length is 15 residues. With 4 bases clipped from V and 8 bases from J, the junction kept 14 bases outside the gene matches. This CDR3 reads CASSLLQGGLRGYTF. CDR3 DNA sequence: TGTGCCAGCAGCCTCCTCCAGGGGGGGTTGAGAGGCTACACCTTC.

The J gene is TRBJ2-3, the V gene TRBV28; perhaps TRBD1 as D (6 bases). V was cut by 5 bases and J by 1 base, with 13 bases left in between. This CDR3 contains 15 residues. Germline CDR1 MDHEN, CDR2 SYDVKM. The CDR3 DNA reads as TGTGCCAGCAGTCCCCCTGGGGGCGGCACAGATACGCAGTATTTT. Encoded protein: CASSPPGGGTDTQYF.

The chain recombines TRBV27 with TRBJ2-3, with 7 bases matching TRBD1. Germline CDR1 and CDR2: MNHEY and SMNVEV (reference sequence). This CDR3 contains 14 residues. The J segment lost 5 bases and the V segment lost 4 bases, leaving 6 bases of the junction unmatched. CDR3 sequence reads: CASSSWTGEDTQYF. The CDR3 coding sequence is TGTGCCAGCAGTTCCTGGACAGGTGAAGATACGCAGTATTTT.

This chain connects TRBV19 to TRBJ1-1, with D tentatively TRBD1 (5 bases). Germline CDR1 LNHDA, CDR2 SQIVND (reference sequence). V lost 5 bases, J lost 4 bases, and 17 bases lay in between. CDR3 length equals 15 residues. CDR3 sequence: CASSANYQGGTEAFF. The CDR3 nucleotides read TGTGCCAGTAGTGCCAACTATCAGGGAGGCACTGAAGCTTTCTTT.

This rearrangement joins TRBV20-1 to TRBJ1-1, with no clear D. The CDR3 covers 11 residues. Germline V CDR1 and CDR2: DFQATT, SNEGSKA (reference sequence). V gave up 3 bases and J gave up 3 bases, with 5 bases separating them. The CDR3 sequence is CSARPYTEAFF. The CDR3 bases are TGCAGTGCTAGGCCTTACACTGAAGCTTTCTTT.

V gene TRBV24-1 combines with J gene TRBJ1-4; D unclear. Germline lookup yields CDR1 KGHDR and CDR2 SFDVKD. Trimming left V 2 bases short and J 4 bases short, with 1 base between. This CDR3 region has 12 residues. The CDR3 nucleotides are TGTGCCACCAGTGATTATAATGAAAAACTGTTTTTT. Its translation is CATSDYNEKLFF.

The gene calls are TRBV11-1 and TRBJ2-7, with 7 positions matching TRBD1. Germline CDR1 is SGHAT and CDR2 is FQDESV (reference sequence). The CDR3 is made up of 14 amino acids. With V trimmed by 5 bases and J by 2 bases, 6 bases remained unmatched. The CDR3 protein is CASSPDRAPYEQYF. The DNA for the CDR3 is TGTGCCAGCAGCCCCGACAGGGCCCCCTACGAGCAGTACTTC. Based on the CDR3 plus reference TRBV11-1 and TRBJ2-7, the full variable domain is EAEVAQSPRYKITEKSQAVAFWCDPISGHATLYWYRQILGQGPELLVQFQDESVVDDSQLPKDRFSAERLKGVDSTLKIQPAELGDSAMYLCASSPDRAPYEQYFGPGTRLTVT.

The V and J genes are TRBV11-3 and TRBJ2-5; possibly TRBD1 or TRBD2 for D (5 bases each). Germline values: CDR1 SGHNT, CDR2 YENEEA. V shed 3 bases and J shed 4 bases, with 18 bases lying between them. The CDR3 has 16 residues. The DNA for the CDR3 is TGTGCCAGCAGCTTCCCGGGACGGCGAGGGCTAGAGACCCAGTACTTC. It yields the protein CASSFPGRRGLETQYF.

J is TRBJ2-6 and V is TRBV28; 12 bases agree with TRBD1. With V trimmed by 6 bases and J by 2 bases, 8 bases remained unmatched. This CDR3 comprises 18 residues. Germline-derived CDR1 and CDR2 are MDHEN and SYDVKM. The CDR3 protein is CASSEAGTGGTGANVLTF. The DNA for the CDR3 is TGTGCCAGCAGCGAAGCCGGGACAGGGGGCACTGGGGCCAACGTCCTGACTTTC.

CDR3 residues: CASSPPSTANYGYTF. The CDR3 DNA is TGTGCCAGCTCACCACCTTCGACAGCTAACTATGGCTACACCTTC. The rearrangement links TRBV18 to TRBJ1-2; weak D call: TRBD1 (5 bases). Deletions cut 0 bases from V and 0 bases from J, with 8 bases between. The CDR3 totals 15 residues. CDR1 is KGHSH, CDR2 LQKENI, per germline.

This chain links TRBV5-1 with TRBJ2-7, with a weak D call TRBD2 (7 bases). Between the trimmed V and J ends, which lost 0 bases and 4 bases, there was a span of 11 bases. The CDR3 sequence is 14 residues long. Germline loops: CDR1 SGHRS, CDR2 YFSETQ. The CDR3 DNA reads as TGCGCCAGCAGCTTGGACGGGGGGCCTTACGAGCAGTACTTC. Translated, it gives CASSLDGGPYEQYF. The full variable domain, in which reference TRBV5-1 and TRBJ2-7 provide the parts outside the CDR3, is KAGVTQTPRYLIKTRGQQVTLSCSPISGHRSVSWYQQTPGQGLQFLFEYFSETQRNKGNFPGRFSGRQFSNSRSEMNVSTLELGDSALYLCASSLDGGPYEQYFGPGTRLTVT.

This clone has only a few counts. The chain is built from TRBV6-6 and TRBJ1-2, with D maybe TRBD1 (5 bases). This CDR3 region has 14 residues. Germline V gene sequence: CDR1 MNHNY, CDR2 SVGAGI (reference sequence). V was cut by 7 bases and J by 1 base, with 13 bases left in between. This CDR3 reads CASTGGSNNYGYTF. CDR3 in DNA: TGTGCCAGCACCGGGGGATCCAATAACTATGGCTACACCTTC.

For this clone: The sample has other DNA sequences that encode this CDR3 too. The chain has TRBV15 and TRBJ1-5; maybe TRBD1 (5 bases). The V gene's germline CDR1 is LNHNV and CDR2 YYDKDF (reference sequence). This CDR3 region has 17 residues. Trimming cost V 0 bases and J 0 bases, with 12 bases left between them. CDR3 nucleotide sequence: TGTGCCACCAGCAGAGATGGGGCGGGCTATAGCAATCAGCCCCAGCATTTT. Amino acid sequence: CATSRDGAGYSNQPQHF.

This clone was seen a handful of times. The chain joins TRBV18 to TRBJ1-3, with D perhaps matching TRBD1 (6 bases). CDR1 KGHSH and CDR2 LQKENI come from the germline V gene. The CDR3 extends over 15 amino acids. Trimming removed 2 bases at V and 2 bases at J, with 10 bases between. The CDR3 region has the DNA TGTGCCAGCTCACCAAATCAGGGGACTGGAAACACCATATATTTT. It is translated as CASSPNQGTGNTIYF.

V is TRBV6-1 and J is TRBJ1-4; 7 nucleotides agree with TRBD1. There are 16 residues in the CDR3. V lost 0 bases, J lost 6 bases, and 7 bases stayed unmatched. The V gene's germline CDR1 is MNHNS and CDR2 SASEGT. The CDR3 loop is CASSEARGGEDEKLFF. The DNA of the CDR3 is TGTGCCAGCAGTGAAGCCAGGGGGGGAGAGGATGAAAAACTGTTTTTT.